A single sample is the source of the 2 T cell receptor beta chains below, sequenced in a study of graft-versus-host responses after intestinal transplantation. TCRdb's table, derived via immunoSEQ multiplex PCR, lists solely in-frame clones and lacks some. The data contain around 100,000 clones, roughly 93% of them seen just once; the ten biggest clones take up approximately 1.2%. For these receptors, no antigen is known. The input for sequencing was unstimulated CD8+ T cells sorted from spleen or lymph node cells, taken before transplant. The receptors derive from a human donor who was the organ donor for an intestinal transplant.

V gene TRBV4-3 combines with J gene TRBJ2-7; 8 bases are shared with TRBD2. Germline CDR1 is LGHNA and CDR2 is YSLEER. The junction had 4 bases not matched to a gene; V was cut back by 0 bases and J by 0 bases. This CDR3 comprises 16 residues. The CDR3 reads CASSQDASGSSYEQYF. CDR3 bases: TGCGCCAGCAGCCAAGATGCGAGCGGGAGCTCCTACGAGCAGTACTTC.

The V gene is TRBV4-3, the J gene TRBJ2-7, with 12 bases lining up with TRBD1. Germline V CDR1 and CDR2: LGHNA, YSLEER. The junction had 4 bases not matched to a gene; V was cut back by 0 bases and J by 4 bases. The CDR3 spans 16 residues. CDR3 bases: TGCGCCAGCAGCCAAGATGGGGGACAGGGGGCATACGAGCAGTACTTC. As protein: CASSQDGGQGAYEQYF.